The 20 T cell receptor beta chains presented below share a single source sample, sequenced in a study of cytomegalovirus exposure and HLA in healthy donors. Primers: 60 Vbeta forward and 13 Jbeta reverse. Assay: immunoSEQ multiplex PCR; the TCRdb copy retains only in-frame clones and omits some. The sample shows about 97,000 clones, around 85% of them seen only once. Input material: PBMCs. All receptors derive from a man younger than 45 in good health and CMV-seronegative.

V gene TRBV13 combines with J gene TRBJ2-5, with 9 bases fitting TRBD1. Unmatched junction bases numbered 8, after V lost 2 bases and J lost 7 bases. The CDR3 spans 15 residues. CDR1 is PRHDT and CDR2 is FYEKMQ in the germline V gene (reference sequence). The CDR3 DNA reads as TGTGCCAGCAGCTTATTGGGACAGGGTATCGGGACCCAGTACTTC. It is translated as CASSLLGQGIGTQYF.

This chain uses TRBV4-3 with TRBJ2-5; possibly TRBD2 for D (5 bases). The V gene's germline CDR1 is LGHNA and CDR2 YSLEER. V shed 4 bases and J shed 4 bases, with 16 bases lying between them. This CDR3 is built from 15 residues. CDR3 nucleotide sequence: TGCGCCAGCAGCCTAAGACACGTAGGAGGAGAGACCCAGTACTTC. Its protein product is CASSLRHVGGETQYF.

The chain carries TRBV6-5 and TRBJ1-3; no firm D call. The germline gives CDR1 MNHEY, CDR2 SVGAGI. The CDR3 length is 15 residues. V was clipped by 4 bases and J by 0 bases, with 10 bases between them. The DNA of the CDR3 is TGTGCCAGCAGTTTACGACAACCCTCTGGAAACACCATATATTTT. Its translation is CASSLRQPSGNTIYF.

V gene TRBV5-1 combines with J gene TRBJ2-7, with 7 bases identical to TRBD2. This CDR3 has 15 amino acids. The ends lost 5 bases at V and 6 bases at J; junction bases unmatched: 14. The germline CDR1 and CDR2 sequences are SGHRS and YFSETQ. CDR3 in DNA: TGCGCCAGCAGGGGAGGGGACGGCTTAAGGGGCGAGCAGTACTTC. Its protein product is CASRGGDGLRGEQYF.

In the case of this clone: Relative to the germline gene, one junction end is altered; a read error may explain this. J is TRBJ2-3 and V is TRBV4-1; 8 bases are a match to TRBD1. This CDR3 region has 18 residues. Germline V gene sequence: CDR1 MGHRA, CDR2 YSYEKL. The CDR3 spells CASRQVGQGATRTDTQYF. The DNA for the CDR3 is TGCGCCAGCAGACAAGTCGGGCAGGGGGCGACCCGCACAGATACGCAGTATTTT.

This clone has only one observation. The chain employs TRBV4-1 and TRBJ2-7; TRBD2 is a possible D gene (6 bases). This CDR3 is 15 amino acids long. The germline gives CDR1 MGHRA, CDR2 YSYEKL. V gave up 6 bases and J gave up 0 bases, with 15 bases separating them. CDR3 loop: CASSLARGTSYEQYF. CDR3 coding DNA: TGCGCCAGCAGTCTAGCGAGAGGGACCTCCTACGAGCAGTACTTC.

In regard to this clone: At one end the junction does not follow the germline gene, possibly because of a read error. The rearrangement uses TRBV18 and TRBJ1-5, with TRBD1 as a possible D gene (5 bases). The CDR3 length is 15 residues. Per germline, CDR1 KGHSH and CDR2 LQKENI. The CDR3, as DNA: TGTGCCAGCTCCCCACGGGGGGATAGCAATCAGCCCCAGCATTTT. Residues: CASSPRGDSNQPQHF.

The chain links TRBV20-1 to TRBJ1-1; 8 bases fit TRBD1. Unmatched junction bases numbered 5, after V lost 5 bases and J lost 9 bases. Per germline, CDR1 DFQATT and CDR2 SNEGSKA (reference sequence). This CDR3 has 11 residues. CDR3 DNA: TGCAGTGCTCTCTGGACAGGGAAAGCTTTCTTT. Protein sequence: CSALWTGKAFF.

This clone was seen a single time. This chain uses TRBV30 with TRBJ1-5; 7 positions match TRBD1. The V gene's germline CDR1 is GTSNPN and CDR2 SVGIG (reference sequence). This CDR3 is 14 amino acids long. V was clipped by 6 bases and J by 0 bases; unmatched bases: 5. The CDR3 bases are TGTGCCTGCTCCGGGACAGATAGCAATCAGCCCCAGCATTTT. Protein product: CACSGTDSNQPQHF.

V is TRBV15 and J is TRBJ2-7, with D maybe TRBD1 (6 bases). Germline V gene lookup returns CDR1 LNHNV and CDR2 YYDKDF (reference sequence). Trimming shortened V by 5 bases and J by 5 bases, and 25 bases separated the two germline ends. The CDR3 has 17 residues. DNA for the CDR3: TGTGCCACCAGCGGAGCAGTTAGAACAGGGAAATTCCACGAGCAGTACTTC. This sequence encodes CATSGAVRTGKFHEQYF.

The genes are TRBV10-3 and TRBJ2-5; D may be TRBD1 (6 bases). The CDR3 is made up of 15 amino acids. CDR1 and CDR2 from the germline V gene are ENHRY and SYGVKD. V was cut by 4 bases and J by 4 bases, with 16 bases left in between. CDR3 amino acids: CAISGDKGLGETQYF. CDR3 DNA sequence: TGTGCCATCAGTGGGGACAAGGGGCTCGGAGAGACCCAGTACTTC.

This chain connects TRBV5-4 to TRBJ1-2; D unresolved. This CDR3 spans 15 amino acids. Trimming removed 4 bases from V and 4 bases from J, with 17 bases in between. Germline lookup yields CDR1 SGHNT and CDR2 YYREEE (reference sequence). Written as DNA, the CDR3 is TGTGCCAGCAGCCGGACTGCGGCAATAGGCTATGGCTACACCTTC. Its translation is CASSRTAAIGYGYTF.

CDR3 bases: TGCGCCAGCAGCGTAAGCAGGGGGCGAGGCACAGATACGCAGTATTTT. Translated: CASSVSRGRGTDTQYF. The chain is built from TRBV5-1 and TRBJ2-3; 8 bases are a match to TRBD1. CDR3 length equals 16 residues. The V segment lost 4 bases and the J segment 1 base; nucleotides outside the gene matches: 8. The V gene's germline CDR1 is SGHRS and CDR2 YFSETQ.

The chain links TRBV10-3 to TRBJ2-3, with 12 nucleotides matching TRBD2. Looked up from germline, CDR1 is ENHRY and CDR2 is SYGVKD. Trimming removed 9 bases from V and 2 bases from J; junction bases left unmatched: 21. This CDR3 is 20 amino acids long. The CDR3 spells CAISPLEASGRVTDTDTQYF. The CDR3 DNA follows: TGTGCCATTTCACCTCTGGAGGCTAGCGGGAGGGTTACCGACACAGATACGCAGTATTTT.

The V call is TRBV4-1, the J call TRBJ2-5; 8 nucleotides agree with TRBD1. From germline, CDR1 is MGHRA and CDR2 YSYEKL. V shed 1 base, J shed 2 bases, and the junction held 3 bases outside the gene matches. CDR3 length equals 15 residues. CDR3 sequence: CASSQVDRGQETQYF. For the CDR3, the DNA is TGCGCCAGCAGCCAAGTTGACAGGGGACAAGAGACCCAGTACTTC.

This clone showed up just once. This rearrangement joins TRBV6-5 to TRBJ2-1; D is perhaps TRBD2 (5 bases). Germline CDR1 MNHEY, CDR2 SVGAGI. The CDR3 spans 14 residues. The V end lost 7 bases, the J end lost 3 bases, and 13 bases lay between the germline ends. In nucleotides, the CDR3 is TGTGCCAGCACCTCCCCGGGGATCTACAATGAGCAGTTCTTC. Translation gives CASTSPGIYNEQFF.

The chain uses TRBV9 and TRBJ2-5, with 7 bases aligning to TRBD2. The CDR3 extends over 15 amino acids. Germline CDR1 reads SGDLS; CDR2 reads YYNGEE. V lost 0 bases to trimming and J lost 2 bases; unmatched junction nucleotides: 4. The DNA for the CDR3 is TGTGCCAGCAGCGTAGCTGGGACTAAACAAGAGACCCAGTACTTC. Translating gives CASSVAGTKQETQYF.

This sequence joins TRBV11-2 and TRBJ2-5; the D gene is possibly TRBD1 (6 bases). The germline gives CDR1 SGHAT, CDR2 FQNNGV. V was shortened by 5 bases and J by 2 bases, with 18 bases between the two germline ends. The CDR3 is 16 amino acids. Here the CDR3 reads CASSLPGHDLQETQYF. DNA of the CDR3: TGTGCCAGCAGCCTTCCGGGACACGACCTACAAGAGACCCAGTACTTC.

The V call is TRBV5-4, the J call TRBJ2-2; 7 bases match TRBD2. CDR1 and CDR2 (germline): SGHNT, YYREEE (reference sequence). There are 17 residues in the CDR3. The V gene end was trimmed by 4 bases and the J gene end by 6 bases; junction bases not matched to a gene: 15. The CDR3 sequence: CASSPRTSFAGAGELFF. The CDR3 nucleotides are TGTGCCAGCAGCCCCCGAACTAGTTTTGCGGGAGCCGGGGAGCTGTTTTTT.

This clone was picked up one time. This chain uses TRBV28 with TRBJ2-5, with TRBD2 matching over 7 bases. The CDR3 has 15 amino acids. Germline CDR1 is MDHEN and CDR2 is SYDVKM. Unmatched junction bases numbered 6, after V lost 5 bases and J lost 0 bases. For the CDR3, the DNA is TGTGCCAGCAGTGAGGCTAGCGGAAACCAAGAGACCCAGTACTTC. Its translation is CASSEASGNQETQYF.